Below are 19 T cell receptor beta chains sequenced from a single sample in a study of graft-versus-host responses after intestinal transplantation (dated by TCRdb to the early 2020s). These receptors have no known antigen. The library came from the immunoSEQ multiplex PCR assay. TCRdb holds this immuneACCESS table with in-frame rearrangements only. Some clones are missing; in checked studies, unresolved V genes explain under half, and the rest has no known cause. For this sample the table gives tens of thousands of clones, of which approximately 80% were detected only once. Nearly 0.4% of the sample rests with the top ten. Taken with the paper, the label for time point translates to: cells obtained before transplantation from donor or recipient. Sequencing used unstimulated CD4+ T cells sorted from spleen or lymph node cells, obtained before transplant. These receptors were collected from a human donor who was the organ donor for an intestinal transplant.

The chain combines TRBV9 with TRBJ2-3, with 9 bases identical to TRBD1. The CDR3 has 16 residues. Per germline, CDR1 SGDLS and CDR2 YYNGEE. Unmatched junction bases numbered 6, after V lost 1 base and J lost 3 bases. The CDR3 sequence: CASSVMDRGGTDTQYF. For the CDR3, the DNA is TGTGCCAGCAGCGTAATGGACAGGGGAGGGACAGATACGCAGTATTTT.

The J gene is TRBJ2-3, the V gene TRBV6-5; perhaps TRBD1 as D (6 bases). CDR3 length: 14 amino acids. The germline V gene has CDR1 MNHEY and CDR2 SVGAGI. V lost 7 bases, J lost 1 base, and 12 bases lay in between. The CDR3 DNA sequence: TGTGCCAGCAAGTTACCAGGGGGCACAGATACGCAGTATTTT. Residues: CASKLPGGTDTQYF.

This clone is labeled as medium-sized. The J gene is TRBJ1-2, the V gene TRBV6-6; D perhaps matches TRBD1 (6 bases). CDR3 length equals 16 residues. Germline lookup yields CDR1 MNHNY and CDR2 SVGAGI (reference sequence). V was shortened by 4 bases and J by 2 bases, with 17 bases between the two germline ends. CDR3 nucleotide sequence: TGTGCCAGCAGTTTCCGGGGCGGGGGCGAAAACTATGGCTACACCTTC. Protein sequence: CASSFRGGGENYGYTF.

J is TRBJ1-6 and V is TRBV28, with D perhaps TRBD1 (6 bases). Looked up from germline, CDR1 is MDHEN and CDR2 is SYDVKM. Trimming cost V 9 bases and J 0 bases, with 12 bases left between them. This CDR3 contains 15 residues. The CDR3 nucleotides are TGTGCCAGTCGGGAGGGGGTCTCCTATAATTCACCCCTCCACTTT. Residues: CASREGVSYNSPLHF.

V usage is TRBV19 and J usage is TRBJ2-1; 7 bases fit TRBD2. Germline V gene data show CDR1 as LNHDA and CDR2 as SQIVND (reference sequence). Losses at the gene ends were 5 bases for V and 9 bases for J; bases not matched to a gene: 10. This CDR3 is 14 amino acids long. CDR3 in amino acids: CASSVQGGGGEQFF. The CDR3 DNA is TGTGCCAGTAGTGTCCAGGGCGGGGGAGGTGAGCAGTTCTTC.

The CDR3 region has the DNA TGTGCCAGCAGCTTAGAGGGATGGACAGGGGGTACCACCTTC. This translates into CASSLEGWTGGTTF. V and J are TRBV7-2 and TRBJ1-2, with 10 bases fitting TRBD1. V shed 1 base, J shed 13 bases, and the junction held 9 bases outside the gene matches. The CDR3 is 14 amino acids. Germline-derived CDR1 and CDR2 are SGHTA and FQGNSA.

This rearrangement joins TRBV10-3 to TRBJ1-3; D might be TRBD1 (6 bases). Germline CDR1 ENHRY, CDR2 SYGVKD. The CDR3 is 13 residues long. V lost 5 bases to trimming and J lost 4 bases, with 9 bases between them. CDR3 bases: TGTGCCATCAGTTGGACAGCGGGAAACACCATATATTTT. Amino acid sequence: CAISWTAGNTIYF.

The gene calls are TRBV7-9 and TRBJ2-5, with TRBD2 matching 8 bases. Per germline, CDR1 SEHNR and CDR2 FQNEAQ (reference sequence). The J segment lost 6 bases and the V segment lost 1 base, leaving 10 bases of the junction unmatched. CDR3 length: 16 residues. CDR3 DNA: TGTGCCAGCAGCTTAGGTGAGGTAGCGGGGTGGAAGACCCAGTACTTC. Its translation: CASSLGEVAGWKTQYF.

The CDR3 region is CASSSRTGGDFGYGYTF. CDR3 bases: TGTGCCAGCAGTTCCCGGACAGGGGGCGATTTCGGCTATGGCTACACCTTC. The J gene is TRBJ1-2, the V gene TRBV28; TRBD1 aligns across 11 bases. The CDR3 consists of 17 residues. CDR1 and CDR2 (germline): MDHEN, SYDVKM. V lost 4 bases and J lost 4; bases outside the gene matches: 11.

The CDR3 is CASRDDRDYEQYV. Written as DNA, the CDR3 is TGTGCCAGCAGAGACGACAGGGATTACGAGCAGTACGTC. J is TRBJ2-7 and V is TRBV6-1, with 7 nucleotides matching TRBD1. Per germline, CDR1 MNHNS and CDR2 SASEGT. The CDR3 has 13 amino acids. The junction had 6 bases not matched to a gene; V was cut back by 6 bases and J by 4 bases.

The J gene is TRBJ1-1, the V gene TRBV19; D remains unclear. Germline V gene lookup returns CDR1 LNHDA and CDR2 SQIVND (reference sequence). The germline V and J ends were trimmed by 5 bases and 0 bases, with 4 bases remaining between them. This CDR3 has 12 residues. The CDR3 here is CASSFLNTEAFF. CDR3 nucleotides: TGTGCCAGTAGTTTCTTGAACACTGAAGCTTTCTTT.

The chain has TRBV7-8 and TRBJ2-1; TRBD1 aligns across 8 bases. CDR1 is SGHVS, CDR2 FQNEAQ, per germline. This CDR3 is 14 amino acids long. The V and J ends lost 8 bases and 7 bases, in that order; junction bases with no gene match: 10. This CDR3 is CASGGQGLWNEQFF. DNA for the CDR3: TGTGCCAGCGGCGGACAGGGATTATGGAATGAGCAGTTCTTC.

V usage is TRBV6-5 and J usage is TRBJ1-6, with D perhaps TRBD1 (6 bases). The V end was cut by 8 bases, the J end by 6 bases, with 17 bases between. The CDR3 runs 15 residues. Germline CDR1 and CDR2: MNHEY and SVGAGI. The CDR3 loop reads CASSKGDPLNSPLHF. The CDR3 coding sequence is TGTGCCAGCTCGAAGGGGGACCCGCTTAATTCACCCCTCCACTTT.

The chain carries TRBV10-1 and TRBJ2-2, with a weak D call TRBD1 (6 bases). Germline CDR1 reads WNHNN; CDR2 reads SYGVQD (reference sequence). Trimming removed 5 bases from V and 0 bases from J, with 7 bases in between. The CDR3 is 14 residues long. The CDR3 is CASSRQANTGELFF. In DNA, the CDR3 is TGCGCCAGCAGTAGACAGGCGAACACCGGGGAGCTGTTTTTT.

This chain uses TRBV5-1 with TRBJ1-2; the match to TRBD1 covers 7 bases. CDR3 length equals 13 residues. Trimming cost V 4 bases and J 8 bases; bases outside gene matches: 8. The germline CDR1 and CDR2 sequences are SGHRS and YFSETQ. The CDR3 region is CASSRQGGEGYTF. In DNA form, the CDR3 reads TGCGCCAGCAGCCGACAGGGCGGCGAGGGCTACACCTTC.

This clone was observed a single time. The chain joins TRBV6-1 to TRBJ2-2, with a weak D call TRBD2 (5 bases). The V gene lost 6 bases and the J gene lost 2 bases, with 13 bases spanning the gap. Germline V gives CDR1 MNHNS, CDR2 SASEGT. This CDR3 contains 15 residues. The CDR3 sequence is CASRTEGSNTGELFF. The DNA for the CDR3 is TGTGCCAGCAGAACTGAAGGGAGTAACACCGGGGAGCTGTTTTTT.

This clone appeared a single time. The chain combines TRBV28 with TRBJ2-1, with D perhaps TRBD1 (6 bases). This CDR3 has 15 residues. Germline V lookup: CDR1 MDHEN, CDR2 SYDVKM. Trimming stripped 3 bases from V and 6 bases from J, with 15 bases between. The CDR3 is CASSLGRGPRNEQFF. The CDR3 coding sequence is TGTGCCAGCAGTTTGGGCAGGGGACCCCGCAATGAGCAGTTCTTC.

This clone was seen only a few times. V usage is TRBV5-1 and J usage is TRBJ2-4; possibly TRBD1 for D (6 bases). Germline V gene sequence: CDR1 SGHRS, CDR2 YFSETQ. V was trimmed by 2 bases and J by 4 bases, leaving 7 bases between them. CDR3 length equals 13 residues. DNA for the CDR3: TGCGCCAGCAGCTTCCAGGGGAAAAACATTCAGTACTTC. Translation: CASSFQGKNIQYF.

CDR3 sequence: CASSRDREHQPQHF. In DNA, the CDR3 is TGTGCCAGCAGTCGGGACAGGGAACATCAGCCCCAGCATTTT. The chain is built from TRBV7-2 and TRBJ1-5, with 9 bases identical to TRBD1. V dropped 6 bases and J dropped 5; count of bases not matched to a gene: 5. Germline V gene data show CDR1 as SGHTA and CDR2 as FQGNSA. The CDR3 runs 14 residues.